Below are 2 T cell receptor beta chains sequenced from a single sample in a study of cytomegalovirus exposure and HLA in healthy donors. PCR involved 60 Vbeta and 13 Jbeta primers. Assay used: immunoSEQ multiplex PCR; TCRdb lists only in-frame clones, some missing. The sample carries 200,000 or so clones, approximately 88% recorded once. Specimen: PBMCs. Receptors originate from a woman in her fifties or sixties in good health and CMV-seropositive.

This chain links TRBV14 with TRBJ1-1; 9 positions agree with TRBD1. The CDR3 totals 14 residues. V dropped 4 bases and J dropped 6; count of bases not matched to a gene: 6. Germline CDR1 reads SGHDN; CDR2 reads FVKESK. CDR3 DNA sequence: TGTGCCAGCAGCCTTGTGACAGGGGGAGCTGAAGCTTTCTTT. This encodes CASSLVTGGAEAFF.

The chain carries TRBV6-1 and TRBJ2-2; 10 bases align to TRBD2. The germline V gene encodes CDR1 MNHNS and CDR2 SASEGT. V lost 2 bases to trimming and J lost 7 bases; unmatched junction nucleotides: 7. This CDR3 region has 16 residues. CDR3 sequence: CASSEWASGGGGELFF. In DNA, the CDR3 is TGTGCCAGCAGTGAATGGGCTAGCGGGGGTGGCGGGGAGCTGTTTTTT.